The 26 T cell receptor beta chains below come from one sample, sequenced in a study of glioma-infiltrating T cells. Using RNA template, CDR3s of TCR alpha and beta were amplified with iRepertoire arm-PCR. One entry per CDR3 protein, called by TCRdb with MiXCR from the multiplex PCR reads. The sample holds 150,000 to 200,000 distinct CDR3 sequences, around 42% seen once. Material: glioma tissue, nonneoplastic brain tissue, or PBMCs (not recorded which). These receptors came from a human donor with low-grade glioma or glioblastoma, undergoing nonglioma brain surgery, or in good health (not recorded which).

DNA of the CDR3: TGTGCCTGGAGTGTAGAGGGCAATCAGCCCCAGCATTTT. Translated, it gives CAWSVEGNQPQHF. This chain joins TRBV30 and TRBJ1-5; D uncertain. Germline V gene data show CDR1 as GTSNPN and CDR2 as SVGIG (reference sequence). The CDR3 is made up of 13 amino acids. Trimming shortened V by 0 bases and J by 2 bases, and 5 bases separated the two germline ends.

The table lists this clonotype with a few counts. The chain has TRBV29-1 and TRBJ2-1; D is uncertain. In germline, CDR1 is SQVTM, CDR2 ANQGSEA. The CDR3 loop spans 13 amino acids. Trimming pared 3 bases from V and 2 bases from J, leaving 8 bases between. The CDR3 region has the DNA TGCAGCGTTGACCGCGGAACCTACAATGAGCAGTTCTTC. It specifies CSVDRGTYNEQFF.

The sample holds a few counts of this clonotype. The V and J genes are TRBV5-1 and TRBJ1-2; D gene ambiguous. The germline V gene has CDR1 SGHRS and CDR2 YFSETQ. Between the trimmed V and J ends, which lost 1 base and 6 bases, there was a span of 16 bases. CDR3 length: 15 amino acids. The CDR3 sequence is CASSLNLEGGNGYTF. For the CDR3, the DNA is TGCGCCAGCAGCTTGAATTTAGAGGGAGGCAATGGCTACACCTTC.

This clonotype was seen many times. This chain links TRBV20-1 with TRBJ1-2; 7 bases fit TRBD1. This CDR3 is built from 13 residues. CDR1 and CDR2 (germline): DFQATT, SNEGSKA (reference sequence). V lost 2 bases, J lost 8 bases, and 8 bases stayed unmatched. Here the CDR3 reads CSARSPGGRGYTF. CDR3 DNA sequence: TGCAGTGCTAGATCTCCAGGGGGACGGGGCTACACCTTC.

This clonotype has a count of ten or more. The V gene is TRBV7-8, the J gene TRBJ1-5; D remains unclear. CDR1 SGHVS and CDR2 FQNEAQ come from the germline V gene. This CDR3 is built from 15 residues. The V end was cut by 4 bases, the J end by 1 base, with 11 bases between. The CDR3 nucleotides are TGTGCCAGCAGCTCTGGACGCTTAAGCAATCAGCCCCAGCATTTT. Translated: CASSSGRLSNQPQHF. Looking up the rest from reference TRBV7-8 and TRBJ1-5 gives the full variable domain: GAGVSQSPRYKVAKRGQDVALRCDPISGHVSLFWYQQALGQGPEFLTYFQNEAQLDKSGLPSDRFFAERPEGSVSTLKIQRTQQEDSAVYLCASSSGRLSNQPQHFGDGTRLSIL.

In its sample, this clonotype was seen a few times. The genes are TRBV20-1 and TRBJ2-3; TRBD2 matches 8 bases. Looked up from germline, CDR1 is DFQATT and CDR2 is SNEGSKA (reference sequence). J was trimmed by 4 bases and V by 5 bases; bases with no gene match: 17. The CDR3 spans 17 residues. The chain's CDR3 is CSAGDDGAGAPADTQYF. CDR3 sequence (DNA): TGCAGTGCTGGCGACGACGGAGCGGGGGCACCGGCAGATACGCAGTATTTT.

Ten or more counts support this clonotype. The genes are TRBV20-1 and TRBJ2-7; D is ambiguous. The CDR3 totals 14 residues. The germline V gene has CDR1 DFQATT and CDR2 SNEGSKA (reference sequence). V was cut by 6 bases and J by 2 bases, with 17 bases left in between. CDR3 DNA: TGCAGTGCGCGAGATAGGATCATTCCCTACGAGCAGTACTTC. This translates into CSARDRIIPYEQYF.

This clonotype was observed many times. The J gene is TRBJ1-3, the V gene TRBV27; D not resolved. Trimming took off 5 bases at V and 4 bases at J, with 12 bases between the two ends. The CDR3 has 14 amino acids. The germline gives CDR1 MNHEY, CDR2 SMNVEV (reference sequence). The CDR3 region is CASSDGFSGNTIYF. For the CDR3, the DNA is TGTGCCAGCAGTGACGGTTTTTCCGGAAACACCATATATTTT.

This clonotype was recorded at least ten times. The J gene is TRBJ1-2, the V gene TRBV7-2; the match to TRBD1 covers 12 bases. The CDR3 is 16 residues long. From germline, CDR1 is SGHTA and CDR2 FQGNSA. Trimming removed 3 bases from V and 8 bases from J; junction bases left unmatched: 10. CDR3 nucleotides: TGTGCCAGCAGCTTTGACCTTCGGGACAGGGGGCAAGGCTACACCTTC. Translated, it gives CASSFDLRDRGQGYTF.

Turning to this clonotype: A read error is possible here, since a much larger clone lies one base away. CDR3 sequence reads: CASTSAHDEQFF. The CDR3 bases are TGTGCCAGCACCTCGGCTCACGATGAGCAGTTCTTC. This rearrangement joins TRBV3-1 to TRBJ2-1; D not resolved. Trimming took off 7 bases at V and 8 bases at J, with 12 bases between the two ends. CDR1 and CDR2 (germline): LGHDT, YNNKEL (reference sequence). The CDR3 consists of 12 residues.

This clonotype was observed many times. The CDR3 spells CASSHKPNTGELFF. The CDR3 DNA reads TGTGCCAGCAGCCATAAGCCGAACACCGGGGAGCTGTTTTTT. J is TRBJ2-2 and V is TRBV6-1; D remains unclear. The CDR3 is 14 amino acids. CDR1 is MNHNS, CDR2 SASEGT, per germline. Trimming stripped 6 bases from V and 0 bases from J, with 8 bases between.

This clonotype has a handful of counts. The rearrangement joins TRBV2 to TRBJ1-1; D is perhaps TRBD1 (5 bases). The CDR3 runs to 13 residues. V was shortened by 7 bases and J by 4 bases, with 13 bases between the two germline ends. The V gene's germline CDR1 is SNHLY and CDR2 FYNNEI. The CDR3 loop is CASIRESGTEAFF. CDR3 nucleotides: TGTGCCAGCATCAGGGAGTCAGGCACTGAAGCTTTCTTT.

With respect to this clonotype: It may be a read error: a sequence one base away is much more abundant. The rearrangement joins TRBV18 to TRBJ1-1, with no clear D. Germline V gene sequence: CDR1 KGHSH, CDR2 LQKENI. The length of the CDR3 is 14 residues. Trimming shortened V by 4 bases and J by 3 bases, and 12 bases separated the two germline ends. The CDR3 nucleotides are TGTGCCAGCTCACAGCGACCCAGAGACACTGAAGCTTTCTTT. Its protein product is CASSQRPRDTEAFF. The variable domain in full, completed from reference TRBV18 and TRBJ1-1, reads NAGVMQNPRHLVRRRGQEARLRCSPMKGHSHVYWYRQLPEEGLKFMVYLQKENIIDESGMPKERFSAEFPKEGPSILRIQQVVRGDSAAYFCASSQRPRDTEAFFGQGTRLTVV.

This clonotype was picked up a small number of times. V and J are TRBV18 and TRBJ1-1; D is undetermined. The CDR3 contains 12 residues. CDR1 is KGHSH, CDR2 LQKENI, per germline. V lost 5 bases and J lost 2, with 6 bases in between. Here the CDR3 DNA reads TGTGCCAGCTCAAACGCTAACACTGAAGCTTTCTTT. Encoded protein: CASSNANTEAFF.

This clonotype was seen repeatedly, ten times or more. This chain connects TRBV10-3 to TRBJ2-1, with TRBD2 identical over 14 bases. The germline V gene has CDR1 ENHRY and CDR2 SYGVKD. The junction had 7 bases not matched to a gene; V was cut back by 11 bases and J by 7 bases. This CDR3 region has 14 residues. The CDR3 bases are TGTGCCTCAGGGACTAGCGGGAGTTTTAATGAGCAGTTCTTC. Protein: CASGTSGSFNEQFF.

This clonotype was recorded at least ten times. The rearrangement links TRBV20-1 to TRBJ2-7, with 11 positions matching TRBD2. Germline V CDR1 and CDR2: DFQATT, SNEGSKA (reference sequence). The CDR3 sequence is 14 residues long. Germline trimming cut 0 bases from V and 6 bases from J; bases unmatched to any gene: 4. The CDR3 nucleotides are TGCAGTGCTAGAGATAATAGCGGGAGGGTCGAGCAGTACTTC. It yields the protein CSARDNSGRVEQYF.

In its sample, this clonotype was seen many times. The chain combines TRBV28 with TRBJ2-3; the match to TRBD1 covers 8 bases. Trimming cost V 10 bases and J 1 base; bases outside gene matches: 13. CDR1 MDHEN and CDR2 SYDVKM come from the germline V gene. The CDR3 is made up of 16 amino acids. The CDR3 DNA reads as TGTGCCACCCTCCAGCCCGGGACAGGCGGCACAGATACGCAGTATTTT. Translated, it gives CATLQPGTGGTDTQYF.

In nucleotides, the CDR3 is TGTGCCAGCAGCGGGAGCGGAAACAATGAGCAGTTCTTC. Translation gives CASSGSGNNEQFF. J is TRBJ2-1 and V is TRBV9; TRBD2 might be the D (5 bases). Trimming took off 3 bases at V and 5 bases at J, with 9 bases between the two ends. CDR3 length: 13 amino acids. Germline V gene data show CDR1 as SGDLS and CDR2 as YYNGEE.

This clonotype appeared many times. The chain couples TRBV20-1 to TRBJ1-1; D is undetermined. Per the germline V gene, CDR1 is DFQATT and CDR2 is SNEGSKA (reference sequence). V was trimmed by 6 bases and J by 5 bases, leaving 7 bases between them. The CDR3 loop spans 10 amino acids. Here the CDR3 reads CSARRTEAFF. The CDR3 DNA sequence: TGCAGTGCGAGGAGGACTGAAGCTTTCTTT.

This clonotype was counted a few times. This chain connects TRBV28 to TRBJ2-7, with a weak D call TRBD2 (5 bases). Trimming stripped 6 bases from V and 0 bases from J, with 15 bases between. This CDR3 comprises 15 residues. Per the germline V gene, CDR1 is MDHEN and CDR2 is SYDVKM. CDR3 in amino acids: CASSAGQGGSYEQYF. CDR3 DNA: TGTGCCAGCAGCGCCGGGCAAGGAGGCTCCTACGAGCAGTACTTC.

This clonotype has ten or more counts. The rearrangement joins TRBV20-1 to TRBJ1-2; the D is unclear. The CDR3 sequence is 13 residues long. Germline CDR1 DFQATT, CDR2 SNEGSKA (reference sequence). Trimming left V 4 bases short and J 5 bases short, with 14 bases between. CDR3 loop: CSATLGLSYGYTF. The CDR3 region has the DNA TGCAGTGCTACTCTCGGATTGTCGTATGGCTACACCTTC.

A word on this clonotype: This could be a read error, since a much larger clone is one nucleotide away. The rearrangement joins TRBV2 to TRBJ1-2; D is perhaps TRBD1 (5 bases). This CDR3 is built from 12 residues. Germline V gives CDR1 SNHLY, CDR2 FYNNEI. V was pared by 9 bases and J by 4 bases, with 12 bases between. The CDR3 region has the DNA TGTGCCAGGGTGGACGGGGGCTATGGCTACACCTTC. Its protein is CARVDGGYGYTF.

This clonotype has ten or more counts. The genes are TRBV6-1 and TRBJ1-1; D unresolved. There are 13 residues in the CDR3. Trimming took off 6 bases at V and 0 bases at J, with 8 bases between the two ends. Germline V gene data show CDR1 as MNHNS and CDR2 as SASEGT. In DNA form, the CDR3 reads TGTGCCAGCAGACTATTCATGAACACTGAAGCTTTCTTT. Translated: CASRLFMNTEAFF.

This clonotype showed up many times. The rearrangement links TRBV20-1 to TRBJ1-5; TRBD1 is a possible D gene (6 bases). Trimming took 6 bases from V and 9 from J, leaving 21 bases between them. This CDR3 comprises 14 residues. Germline CDR1 and CDR2: DFQATT and SNEGSKA (reference sequence). DNA for the CDR3: TGCAGTGCCGCAGCTCTTCAGGGGTTATCGCCCCAGCATTTT. As protein: CSAAALQGLSPQHF.

Ten or more counts support this clonotype. The genes are TRBV20-1 and TRBJ2-1; D perhaps matches TRBD1 (6 bases). The germline V gene encodes CDR1 DFQATT and CDR2 SNEGSKA (reference sequence). Trimming pared 1 base from V and 7 bases from J, leaving 17 bases between. The CDR3 is made up of 15 amino acids. In DNA, the CDR3 is TGCAGTGCTAGAGTCGGTGGCACTACAGGGAATGAGCAGTTCTTC. As protein: CSARVGGTTGNEQFF.

As to this clonotype: At one end, the junction sequence differs from germline, possibly due to a read error. V gene TRBV19 combines with J gene TRBJ1-5, with 7 nucleotides matching TRBD1. Germline V lookup: CDR1 LNHDA, CDR2 SQIVND (reference sequence). This CDR3 is built from 14 residues. This CDR3 reads CASSTYRGNQPQDF. In DNA form, the CDR3 reads TGTGCCAGTAGCACCTACAGGGGAAATCAGCCCCAGGATTTT.